Presented here are 21 T cell receptor beta chains from one specimen sequenced in a study of patients and donors after allogeneic stem cell transplantation. TCRdb re-called the RT-PCR reads through MiXCR, storing one row per CDR3 protein. The table lists some 87,000 distinct CDR3 sequences, about 48% of them singletons. The material sequenced was blood, either unsorted or a sorted T cell fraction (not recorded which). All receptors derive from a human donor who was either an allogeneic HSCT recipient or a stem cell or donor lymphocyte infusion donor (not recorded which). It is not recorded whose cells these are; they may come from a transplant donor.

This clonotype was observed at least ten times. The rearrangement joins TRBV7-2 to TRBJ1-6, with D tentatively TRBD1 (5 bases). CDR3 length equals 15 residues. Per germline, CDR1 SGHTA and CDR2 FQGNSA. Trimming removed 1 base from V and 13 bases from J, with 17 bases in between. As DNA, the CDR3 is TGTGCCAGCAGCTTAGTGCCGACAGAGGACTCGCCCCTCCACTTT. This encodes CASSLVPTEDSPLHF.

The rearrangement links TRBV12-3 or TRBV12-4 to TRBJ1-1; D perhaps matches TRBD1 (6 bases). Trimming pared 8 bases from V and 7 bases from J, leaving 23 bases between. This CDR3 contains 15 residues. The CDR3 DNA reads as TGTGCCAGCCGTCAGGGGCGGGGGCGTGAGGATGAAGCTTTCTTT. This gives the protein CASRQGRGREDEAFF.

This clonotype was seen a handful of times. This chain links TRBV5-6 with TRBJ1-2, with a weak D call TRBD1 (6 bases). Trimming shortened V by 4 bases and J by 4 bases, and 17 bases separated the two germline ends. CDR3 length equals 15 residues. CDR1 is SGHDT, CDR2 YYEEEE, per germline. Here the CDR3 reads CASSPTRTALYGYTF. DNA for the CDR3: TGTGCCAGCAGCCCGACCCGGACAGCACTCTATGGCTACACCTTC.

The table lists this clonotype with a few counts. This CDR3 reads CSASNRDYQPQHF. CDR3 DNA: TGCAGTGCCAGCAACAGGGATTATCAGCCCCAGCATTTT. The V call is TRBV20-1, the J call TRBJ1-5; a weak D match, TRBD1 (6 bases). Germline lookup yields CDR1 DFQATT and CDR2 SNEGSKA (reference sequence). The length of the CDR3 is 13 residues. Trimming pared 6 bases from V and 5 bases from J, leaving 14 bases between.

The chain has TRBV3-1 and TRBJ2-7; 13 nucleotides align to TRBD2. This CDR3 is 15 amino acids long. Germline V gene lookup returns CDR1 LGHDT and CDR2 YNNKEL (reference sequence). The ends lost 0 bases at V and 7 bases at J; junction bases unmatched: 3. CDR3: CASSQDTGLAGEQYF. The CDR3 DNA reads TGTGCCAGCAGCCAAGATACGGGACTAGCGGGGGAGCAGTACTTC.

The rearrangement links TRBV28 to TRBJ1-1, with no clear D. The CDR3 consists of 15 residues. Germline assignment: CDR1 MDHEN and CDR2 SYDVKM. Trimming stripped 0 bases from V and 0 bases from J, with 8 bases between. The CDR3 spells CASSLWSSLNTEAFF. DNA of the CDR3: TGTGCCAGCAGTTTATGGAGCAGCCTGAACACTGAAGCTTTCTTT.

The CDR3 is CAISETGAEAFF. The CDR3 nucleotides are TGTGCCATCAGTGAGACAGGGGCTGAAGCTTTCTTT. The chain employs TRBV10-3 and TRBJ1-1; 7 bases map to TRBD1. Germline loops: CDR1 ENHRY, CDR2 SYGVKD. After removal of 2 bases from V and 6 bases from J, the junction contained 0 bases not matched to a gene. The CDR3 sequence is 12 residues long.

V gene TRBV12-3 or TRBV12-4 combines with J gene TRBJ1-5, with TRBD1 matching over 7 bases. The CDR3 loop spans 14 amino acids. J gave up 3 bases and V 5 bases, and 4 bases lay outside the gene matches. CDR3 sequence reads: CASSPDRDNQPQHF. CDR3 bases: TGTGCCAGCAGTCCCGACAGGGACAATCAGCCCCAGCATTTT.

This chain uses TRBV6-6 with TRBJ2-3, with D possibly being TRBD1 or TRBD2 (5 bases each). V was trimmed by 5 bases and J by 7 bases, leaving 25 bases between them. Germline V gene sequence: CDR1 MNHNY, CDR2 SVGAGI (reference sequence). The CDR3 contains 17 residues. CDR3 bases: TGTGCCAGCAGTCTACCTTCACACGGACTGTGGGGCCATACGCAGTATTTT. Its translation: CASSLPSHGLWGHTQYF.

J is TRBJ2-7 and V is TRBV4-3; D possibly corresponds to TRBD2 (5 bases). The V and J ends lost 3 bases and 0 bases respectively, with 6 bases between them. The germline V gene has CDR1 LGHNA and CDR2 YSLEER. The CDR3 is made up of 13 amino acids. Written as DNA, the CDR3 is TGCGCCAGCAGCCACGGGATCTCCTACGAGCAGTACTTC. It yields the protein CASSHGISYEQYF.

The genes are TRBV12-3 or TRBV12-4 and TRBJ1-2; unclear D gene. The CDR3 is 12 amino acids. Between the trimmed V and J ends, which lost 7 bases and 6 bases, there was a span of 12 bases. The CDR3 region is CASTRVLDGYTF. CDR3 sequence (DNA): TGTGCCAGCACCCGGGTCTTAGATGGCTACACCTTC.

The rearrangement uses TRBV20-1 and TRBJ1-6, with 9 bases identical to TRBD1. CDR1 is DFQATT, CDR2 SNEGSKA, per germline (reference sequence). V trimming: 0 bases; J trimming: 10 bases; junction bases outside the gene matches: 13. This CDR3 region has 17 residues. Here the CDR3 reads CSARDRTGAPLKSPLHF. CDR3 in DNA: TGCAGTGCTAGAGATCGGACAGGGGCACCTCTTAAATCACCCCTCCACTTT.

This clonotype was observed a handful of times. CDR3: CASSPQGNPNEKLFF. CDR3 DNA sequence: TGTGCCAGCAGTCCTCAAGGGAATCCTAATGAAAAACTGTTTTTT. J is TRBJ1-4 and V is TRBV7-6; no reliable D call. CDR1 is SGHVS and CDR2 is FNYEAQ in the germline V gene. Trimming removed 6 bases from V and 3 bases from J, with 14 bases in between. The CDR3 length is 15 residues.

V and J are TRBV7-8 and TRBJ1-1; no definite D call. The CDR3 has 13 amino acids. Germline V gene lookup returns CDR1 SGHVS and CDR2 FQNEAQ. V lost 5 bases to trimming and J lost 3 bases, with 10 bases between them. In DNA, the CDR3 is TGTGCCAGCAGCCCGATCTTTGACACTGAAGCTTTCTTT. It codes for CASSPIFDTEAFF.

This clonotype was seen once. CDR3 sequence (DNA): TGTGCCAGCAGTTACTCGGCGACACTCAATCAGCCCCAGCATTTT. Translating it yields CASSYSATLNQPQHF. V usage is TRBV6-5 and J usage is TRBJ1-5, with D unclear. CDR1 and CDR2 from the germline V gene are MNHEY and SVGAGI. The V and J ends lost 0 bases and 3 bases respectively, with 9 bases between them. The CDR3 consists of 15 residues.

The chain uses TRBV10-3 and TRBJ1-1; 7 bases are shared with TRBD1. The V segment lost 6 bases and the J segment 4 bases; nucleotides outside the gene matches: 11. CDR1 and CDR2 from the germline V gene are ENHRY and SYGVKD. This CDR3 region has 15 residues. The CDR3 coding sequence is TGTGCCATCAGCAAAACAGGGGCGGTGGGCACTGAAGCTTTCTTT. Protein: CAISKTGAVGTEAFF.

The rearrangement links TRBV6-5 to TRBJ1-1, with a weak D call TRBD1 (6 bases). The CDR3 length is 15 residues. Germline V CDR1 and CDR2: MNHEY, SVGAGI. The V end was cut by 6 bases, the J end by 2 bases, with 16 bases between. CDR3 residues: CASSLPGHANTEAFF. The CDR3 nucleotides read TGTGCCAGCAGCCTACCGGGACATGCAAACACTGAAGCTTTCTTT.

The chain links TRBV12-3 or TRBV12-4 to TRBJ1-6, with TRBD1 identical over 11 bases. The CDR3 totals 15 residues. The V and J ends lost 5 bases and 12 bases, in that order; junction bases with no gene match: 9. This CDR3 reads CASSPGQGALKPLHF. In DNA form, the CDR3 reads TGTGCCAGCAGTCCCGGACAGGGGGCCCTAAAACCCCTCCACTTT.

The rearrangement uses TRBV12-3 or TRBV12-4 and TRBJ2-1; D gene unclear. The CDR3 is 13 residues long. V was pared by 2 bases and J by 4 bases, with 6 bases between. This chain's CDR3 is CASSLRLYNEQFF. For the CDR3, the DNA is TGTGCCAGCAGTTTACGCCTATACAATGAGCAGTTCTTC.

The chain employs TRBV20-1 and TRBJ1-5; a weak D match, TRBD1 (5 bases). Germline V gene sequence: CDR1 DFQATT, CDR2 SNEGSKA (reference sequence). CDR3 length: 14 residues. Trimming cost V 3 bases and J 5 bases, with 14 bases left between them. CDR3 loop: CSARGGIYYQPQHF. In nucleotides, the CDR3 is TGCAGTGCTAGGGGGGGGATCTATTATCAGCCCCAGCATTTT.

This clonotype was picked up a small number of times. The gene calls are TRBV3-1 and TRBJ1-4; 7 positions agree with TRBD1. The germline CDR1 and CDR2 sequences are LGHDT and YNNKEL (reference sequence). The CDR3 extends over 18 amino acids. The trim removed 0 bases at V and 0 bases at J, leaving 7 bases unmatched. The DNA for the CDR3 is TGTGCCAGCAGCCAAGATCGGGGACAGACCACAACTAATGAAAAACTGTTTTTT. Protein sequence: CASSQDRGQTTTNEKLFF.